These 29 T cell receptor beta chains came from one sample sequenced in a study of T cell repertoires in cytomegalovirus infection. Their cognate antigens are unknown. TCRdb reprocessed the reads with MiXCR, giving one entry per CDR3 protein. The table lists about 920,000 distinct CDR3 sequences, around 31% of them singletons. Material: cultured CD8+ T cells from PBMCs, obtained from culture after CMV antigen stimulation. The receptors stem from a human donor in good health (CMV status not recorded). Some clones in this sample may be carry-over from other donors' samples.

This clonotype was picked up a small number of times. The chain joins TRBV6-5 to TRBJ1-2; D is unclear. This CDR3 spans 14 amino acids. Germline assignment: CDR1 MNHEY and CDR2 SVGAGI. The V end lost 2 bases, the J end lost 2 bases, and 9 bases lay between the germline ends. The CDR3 region is CASSYRETNYGYTF. The CDR3, as DNA: TGTGCCAGCAGTTACCGGGAAACGAACTATGGCTACACCTTC.

In its sample, this clonotype was seen a few times. The J gene is TRBJ1-1, the V gene TRBV15; D is undetermined. The CDR3 length is 13 residues. The germline V and J ends were trimmed by 0 bases and 4 bases, with 6 bases remaining between them. CDR1 is LNHNV and CDR2 is YYDKDF in the germline V gene (reference sequence). CDR3 residues: CATSRDRSTEAFF. DNA of the CDR3: TGTGCCACCAGCAGAGACAGAAGCACTGAAGCTTTCTTT.

This clonotype was counted only a few times. The chain links TRBV20-1 to TRBJ1-2, with D perhaps matching TRBD1 (5 bases). CDR3 size: 12 residues. Germline V gives CDR1 DFQATT, CDR2 SNEGSKA (reference sequence). V was shortened by 5 bases and J by 5 bases, with 12 bases between the two germline ends. The CDR3 loop is CSAAGTSYGYTF. In DNA form, the CDR3 reads TGCAGTGCTGCCGGGACTTCATATGGCTACACCTTC.

This clonotype was seen a few times. The chain joins TRBV11-2 to TRBJ2-1; 16 nucleotides match TRBD2. This CDR3 contains 21 residues. Looked up from germline, CDR1 is SGHAT and CDR2 is FQNNGV. V shed 5 bases and J 3 bases; nucleotides not matched to a gene: 16. The CDR3 loop is CASSRRLGPGLAGGLYNEQFF. In DNA form, the CDR3 reads TGTGCCAGCAGCCGAAGGTTGGGCCCGGGACTAGCGGGGGGGCTCTACAATGAGCAGTTCTTC.

The V call is TRBV5-4, the J call TRBJ1-1; a weak D match, TRBD1 (6 bases). The CDR3 spans 13 residues. CDR1 and CDR2 (germline): SGHNT, YYREEE (reference sequence). Trimming stripped 6 bases from V and 5 bases from J, with 14 bases between. The CDR3 bases are TGTGCCAGCACGTCCGATGGGACAACTGAAGCTTTCTTT. This sequence encodes CASTSDGTTEAFF.

The gene calls are TRBV27 and TRBJ1-2; 8 nucleotides align to TRBD1. With V trimmed by 1 base and J by 5 bases, 9 bases remained unmatched. The germline CDR1 and CDR2 sequences are MNHEY and SMNVEV (reference sequence). The CDR3 has 16 residues. DNA of the CDR3: TGTGCCAGCAGTTTATTTCCGGACAGGGTAGAGTATGGCTACACCTTC. This translates into CASSLFPDRVEYGYTF.

This clonotype has a count of ten or more. The V call is TRBV6-1, the J call TRBJ1-5; the D gene is possibly TRBD1 (6 bases). Germline CDR1 and CDR2: MNHNS and SASEGT. The CDR3 has 14 residues. The V end lost 9 bases, the J end lost 8 bases, and 20 bases lay between the germline ends. Here the CDR3 DNA reads TGTGCCAGGCGGGACAAGATGATGCGGGAGCCCCAGCATTTT. Its protein is CARRDKMMREPQHF.

J is TRBJ1-2 and V is TRBV7-6, with D uncertain. From germline, CDR1 is SGHVS and CDR2 FNYEAQ. V lost 1 base, J lost 13 bases, and 10 bases lay in between. This CDR3 is built from 11 residues. DNA of the CDR3: TGTGCCAGCAGCTTAGGAGGAGAGGGCACCTTC. Protein sequence: CASSLGGEGTF. Together with reference TRBV7-6 and TRBJ1-2, the CDR3 gives the full variable domain: GAGVSQSPRYKVTKRGQDVALRCDPISGHVSLYWYRQALGQGPEFLTYFNYEAQQDKSGLPNDRFSAERPEGSISTLTIQRTEQRDSAMYRCASSLGGEGTFGSGTRLTVV.

The V gene is TRBV13, the J gene TRBJ2-5; 13 bases agree with TRBD2. CDR3 length equals 16 residues. Germline lookup yields CDR1 PRHDT and CDR2 FYEKMQ (reference sequence). With 5 bases clipped from V and 3 bases from J, the junction kept 6 bases outside the gene matches. The CDR3 region has the DNA TGTGCCAGCAGCGACGGACTAGCGGGGGTCGAAGAGACCCAGTACTTC. Amino acids: CASSDGLAGVEETQYF.

This clonotype was seen more than once but under ten times. The chain couples TRBV5-5 to TRBJ1-2; no definite D call. The V end lost 1 base, the J end lost 6 bases, and 28 bases lay between the germline ends. The CDR3 is 19 amino acids. Germline V gene lookup returns CDR1 SGHKS and CDR2 YYEKEE (reference sequence). The CDR3 nucleotides read TGTGCCAGCAGCTTGAGCGTTGATACCCCCCCATGGTGGCTCGATGGCTACACCTTC. This sequence encodes CASSLSVDTPPWWLDGYTF. The full variable domain, rest sourced from reference TRBV5-5 and TRBJ1-2, is DAGVTQSPTHLIKTRGQQVTLRCSPISGHKSVSWYQQVLGQGPQFIFQYYEKEERGRGNFPDRFSARQFPNYSSELNVNALLLGDSALYLCASSLSVDTPPWWLDGYTFGSGTRLTVV.

In its sample, this clonotype was seen many times. V and J are TRBV7-6 and TRBJ1-5; D is unresolved. CDR1 is SGHVS and CDR2 is FNYEAQ in the germline V gene. Trimming left V 1 base short and J 7 bases short, with 11 bases between. CDR3 size: 14 residues. The CDR3 bases are TGTGCCAGCAGCTTAGGGGGAACGGGACAGCCCCAGCATTTT. Protein: CASSLGGTGQPQHF.

This clonotype was seen a few times. The rearrangement joins TRBV5-1 to TRBJ1-1; TRBD1 might be the D (6 bases). This CDR3 spans 14 amino acids. Germline-derived CDR1 and CDR2 are SGHRS and YFSETQ. Trimming removed 4 bases at V and 4 bases at J, with 14 bases between. The CDR3 DNA follows: TGCGCCAGCAGCCTACAGGGTGTGGCCACTGAAGCTTTCTTT. Residues: CASSLQGVATEAFF.

CDR3 nucleotide sequence: TGTGCCAGTAGACGCTCCCCGAACACTGAAGCTTTCTTT. Translation gives CASRRSPNTEAFF. The chain combines TRBV19 with TRBJ1-1; D is undetermined. This CDR3 has 13 amino acids. Trimming left V 6 bases short and J 1 base short, with 9 bases between. CDR1 LNHDA and CDR2 SQIVND come from the germline V gene (reference sequence).

The chain recombines TRBV6-6 with TRBJ1-2, with D possibly being TRBD1 (5 bases). CDR1 is MNHNY and CDR2 is SVGAGI in the germline V gene (reference sequence). V was trimmed by 5 bases and J by 4 bases, leaving 17 bases between them. The CDR3 is made up of 15 amino acids. CDR3 loop: CASSEGRRSSYGYTF. In DNA, the CDR3 is TGTGCCAGCAGTGAGGGGCGGAGATCTTCCTATGGCTACACCTTC.

This clonotype has more than one count but fewer than ten. This sequence joins TRBV28 and TRBJ1-1; no definite D call. Germline V gives CDR1 MDHEN, CDR2 SYDVKM. The CDR3 covers 16 residues. V gave up 1 base and J gave up 3 bases, with 15 bases separating them. CDR3 protein: CASSLSIQIIYTEAFF. In DNA, the CDR3 is TGTGCCAGCAGTTTATCCATCCAGATCATATACACTGAAGCTTTCTTT.

The gene calls are TRBV27 and TRBJ2-1; D remains unclear. Trimming took off 3 bases at V and 5 bases at J, with 8 bases between the two ends. The CDR3 has 13 amino acids. Germline CDR1 and CDR2: MNHEY and SMNVEV (reference sequence). The CDR3 DNA is TGTGCCAGCAGTTTGAGACTTAACAATGAGCAGTTCTTC. Translating gives CASSLRLNNEQFF.

The V call is TRBV7-9, the J call TRBJ2-2, with 8 positions matching TRBD1. V gave up 2 bases and J gave up 3 bases; unmatched junction bases: 5. The length of the CDR3 is 16 residues. CDR1 SEHNR and CDR2 FQNEAQ come from the germline V gene (reference sequence). As DNA, the CDR3 is TGTGCCAGCAGCTTACGGACAGGGCGGGACACCGGGGAGCTGTTTTTT. This gives the protein CASSLRTGRDTGELFF. Full variable domain (missing parts from reference TRBV7-9 and TRBJ2-2): DTGVSQNPRHKITKRGQNVTFRCDPISEHNRLYWYRQTLGQGPEFLTYFQNEAQLEKSRLLSDRFSAERPKGSFSTLEIQRTEQGDSAMYLCASSLRTGRDTGELFFGEGSRLTVL.

This chain connects TRBV5-1 to TRBJ2-1; D remains unclear. The V gene's germline CDR1 is SGHRS and CDR2 YFSETQ. V shed 2 bases and J shed 6 bases, with 9 bases lying between them. The CDR3 runs to 13 residues. CDR3 protein: CASSFGSPNEQFF. The CDR3 bases are TGCGCCAGCAGCTTCGGTAGTCCCAATGAGCAGTTCTTC. Full variable domain (remainder filled in from reference TRBV5-1 and TRBJ2-1): KAGVTQTPRYLIKTRGQQVTLSCSPISGHRSVSWYQQTPGQGLQFLFEYFSETQRNKGNFPGRFSGRQFSNSRSEMNVSTLELGDSALYLCASSFGSPNEQFFGPGTRLTVL.

The chain recombines TRBV7-3 with TRBJ1-6; D is possibly TRBD1 (6 bases). The CDR3 totals 19 residues. The V gene lost 2 bases and the J gene lost 10 bases, with 27 bases spanning the gap. CDR1 is SGHTA, CDR2 FQGTGA, per germline. CDR3 sequence: CASSLYPPRGGHEFSPLHF. In nucleotides, the CDR3 is TGTGCCAGCAGCTTATACCCCCCCCGCGGGGGGCATGAATTCTCACCCCTCCACTTT.

This clonotype showed up many times. The chain uses TRBV7-6 and TRBJ1-3; 10 bases line up with TRBD1. Losses at the gene ends were 5 bases for V and 4 bases for J; bases not matched to a gene: 5. Germline values: CDR1 SGHVS, CDR2 FNYEAQ. This CDR3 is 15 amino acids long. CDR3 residues: CASSIGTGEGNTIYF. The CDR3 nucleotides are TGTGCCAGCAGCATAGGGACAGGGGAAGGAAACACCATATATTTT.

In its sample, this clonotype was seen many times. Its ends do not fully match the called genes, so a read error is possible. The V and J genes are TRBV7-2 and TRBJ2-5; TRBD1 might be the D (6 bases). This CDR3 comprises 15 residues. Germline CDR1 SGHTA, CDR2 FQGNSA. CDR3 sequence: CASSLDRSDQGTQYF. In DNA form, the CDR3 reads TGTGCCAGCAGCTTGGACAGATCAGACCAAGGGACCCAGTACTTC. The entire variable domain, with the rest obtained from reference TRBV7-2 and TRBJ2-5, is as follows: GAGVSQSPSNKVTEKGKDVELRCDPISGHTALYWYRQSLGQGLEFLIYFQGNSAPDKSGLPSDRFSAERTGGSVSTLTIQRTQQEDSAVYLCASSLDRSDQGTQYFGPGTRLLVL.

The chain employs TRBV29-1 and TRBJ2-3, with 7 bases matching TRBD1. The V gene end was trimmed by 1 base and the J gene end by 0 bases; junction bases not matched to a gene: 7. The CDR3 contains 16 residues. Germline V lookup: CDR1 SQVTM, CDR2 ANQGSEA. CDR3 in DNA: TGCAGCGTTGAAGTGACAGGGCGTGCTAGCACAGATACGCAGTATTTT. Translated: CSVEVTGRASTDTQYF.

V and J are TRBV7-9 and TRBJ1-4; 10 bases are shared with TRBD1. The CDR3 runs 13 residues. Germline assignment: CDR1 SEHNR and CDR2 FQNEAQ (reference sequence). With V trimmed by 7 bases and J by 9 bases, 5 bases remained unmatched. CDR3 amino acids: CASTSGQGKKLFF. In nucleotides, the CDR3 is TGTGCCAGCACCTCGGGACAGGGGAAAAAACTGTTTTTT.

This clonotype appeared many times. The chain links TRBV7-9 to TRBJ2-2, with TRBD1 identical over 7 bases. Trimming at V came to 1 base and at J to 3 bases, leaving 2 bases not matched to a gene. The CDR3 extends over 15 amino acids. Germline V lookup: CDR1 SEHNR, CDR2 FQNEAQ (reference sequence). CDR3 loop: CASSLGQGYTGELFF. The DNA of the CDR3 is TGTGCCAGCAGCTTAGGACAGGGCTACACCGGGGAGCTGTTTTTT.

There are a few counts of this clonotype. The J gene is TRBJ1-4, the V gene TRBV6-5, with D hard to call. Per the germline V gene, CDR1 is MNHEY and CDR2 is SVGAGI. This CDR3 region has 14 residues. The V and J ends lost 6 bases and 4 bases respectively, with 12 bases between them. CDR3 sequence: CASSRGVHNEKLFF. In DNA form, the CDR3 reads TGTGCCAGCAGCCGAGGCGTGCATAATGAAAAACTGTTTTTT.

This clonotype appeared a single time. V gene TRBV5-1 combines with J gene TRBJ1-1, with 9 bases lining up with TRBD1. The length of the CDR3 is 14 residues. Germline V gene data show CDR1 as SGHRS and CDR2 as YFSETQ. Trimming at V came to 4 bases and at J to 4 bases, leaving 5 bases not matched to a gene. The CDR3 loop reads CASSGGTGFTEAFF. For the CDR3, the DNA is TGCGCCAGCAGCGGGGGGACAGGGTTCACTGAAGCTTTCTTT.

This clonotype was detected a few times. This sequence joins TRBV15 and TRBJ2-7; no reliable D call. Trimming pared 3 bases from V and 2 bases from J, leaving 11 bases between. Germline V lookup: CDR1 LNHNV, CDR2 YYDKDF (reference sequence). The CDR3 has 14 amino acids. In DNA, the CDR3 is TGTGCCACCAGCAGGGGCGGAGAAACCTACGAGCAGTACTTC. This translates into CATSRGGETYEQYF.

V and J are TRBV9 and TRBJ2-7; a weak D match, TRBD2 (5 bases). V gave up 7 bases and J gave up 5 bases, with 10 bases separating them. The CDR3 is 11 amino acids. Germline-derived CDR1 and CDR2 are SGDLS and YYNGEE. Here the CDR3 DNA reads TGTGCCAGCGGAGGAGTCCACGAGCAGTACTTC. Translation gives CASGGVHEQYF.

V usage is TRBV27 and J usage is TRBJ2-6; D perhaps matches TRBD1 (6 bases). Germline CDR1 is MNHEY and CDR2 is SMNVEV (reference sequence). V was pared by 10 bases and J by 0 bases, with 19 bases between. The CDR3 contains 17 residues. In DNA form, the CDR3 reads TGTGCCACCTTCTCCCGGGACAAAAACTCTGGGGCCAACGTCCTGACTTTC. Encoded protein: CATFSRDKNSGANVLTF.